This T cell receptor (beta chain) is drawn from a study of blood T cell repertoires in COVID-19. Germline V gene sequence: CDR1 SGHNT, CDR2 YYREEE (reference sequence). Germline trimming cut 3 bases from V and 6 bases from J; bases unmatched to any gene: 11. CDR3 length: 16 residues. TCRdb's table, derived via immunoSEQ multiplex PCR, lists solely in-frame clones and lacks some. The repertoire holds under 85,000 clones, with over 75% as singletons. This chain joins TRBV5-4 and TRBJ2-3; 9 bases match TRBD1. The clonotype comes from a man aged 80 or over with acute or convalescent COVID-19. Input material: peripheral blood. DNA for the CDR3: TGTGCCAGCAGCTCCTATTCCGGGACAGGGTGGGATACGCAGTATTTT. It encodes CASSSYSGTGWDTQYF.